This T cell receptor beta chain was identified in a study of OX40 agonist ivuxolimab in advanced cancers. CDR1 and CDR2 (germline): SNHLY, FYNNEI. Trimming removed 6 bases at V and 0 bases at J, with 5 bases between. The CDR3 length is 12 residues. The method was immunoSEQ multiplex PCR; TCRdb's version includes in-frame clones alone and lacks a portion of them. This sample has roughly 49,000 clones, with 88% found just once. This clone was found a few times. Its cognate antigen is unknown. General study findings and limits: The mean number of expanded clones was higher in CD8+ T cells than in CD4+. Expanded peripheral T cells had an undetermined antigen specificity. CD4+ and CD8+ T cells in blood underwent clonal expansion by week 6 at 0.1 to 3.0 mg/kg.

This chain connects TRBV2 to TRBJ1-1; D not certain. This clonotype was obtained from an adult with an advanced solid tumor such as melanoma, head and neck, liver or kidney cancer. The sequencing here drew on CD4+ or CD8+ T cells sorted from blood, taken in a trial of the OX40 agonist ivuxolimab. The DNA for the CDR3 is TGTGCCAGCAGCGTCGTGAACACTGAAGCTTTCTTT. Its protein is CASSVVNTEAFF.